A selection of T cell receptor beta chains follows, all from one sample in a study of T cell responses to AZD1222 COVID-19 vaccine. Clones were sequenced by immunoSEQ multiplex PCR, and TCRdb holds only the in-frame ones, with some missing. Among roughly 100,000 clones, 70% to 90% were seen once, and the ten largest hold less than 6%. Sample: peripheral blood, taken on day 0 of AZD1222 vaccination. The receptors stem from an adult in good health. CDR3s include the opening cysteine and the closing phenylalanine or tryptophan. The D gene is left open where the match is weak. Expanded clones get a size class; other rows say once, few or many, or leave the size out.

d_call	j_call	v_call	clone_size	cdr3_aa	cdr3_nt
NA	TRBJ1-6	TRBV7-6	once	CASSLDPGAYNSPLHF	TGTGCCAGCAGCTTAGATCCCGGGGCTTATAATTCACCCCTCCACTTT
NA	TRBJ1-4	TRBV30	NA	CAWSAYVGGKGEKLFF	TGTGCCTGGAGTGCCTATGTGGGGGGAAAGGGTGAAAAACTGTTTTTT
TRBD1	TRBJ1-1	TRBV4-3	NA	CASSPQGGYRGTEAFF	TGCGCCAGCAGCCCTCAAGGGGGGTACAGGGGGACTGAAGCTTTCTTT
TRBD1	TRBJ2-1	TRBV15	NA	CATSRDAGRGLREQFF	TGTGCCACCAGCAGAGATGCTGGCAGGGGGCTGCGGGAGCAGTTCTTC
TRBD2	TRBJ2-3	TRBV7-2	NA	CASSLARGAGGRSRTDTQYF	TGTGCCAGCAGCTTAGCTCGAGGAGCGGGGGGCCGCTCTCGCACAGATACGCAGTATTTT
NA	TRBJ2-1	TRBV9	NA	CASSGAGSYNEQFF	TGTGCCAGCAGCGGAGCGGGCTCCTACAATGAGCAGTTCTTC
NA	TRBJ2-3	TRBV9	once	CASSVSPQRTDTQYF	TGTGCCAGCAGCGTATCCCCACAGCGGACAGATACGCAGTATTTT
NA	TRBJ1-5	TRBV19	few	CASSGTARRSNQPQHF	TGTGCCAGTAGTGGAACGGCGCGCAGAAGCAATCAGCCCCAGCATTTT
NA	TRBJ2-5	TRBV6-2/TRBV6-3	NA	CASSTRGGSETQYF	TGTGCCAGCAGCACCAGAGGGGGGTCCGAGACCCAGTACTTC
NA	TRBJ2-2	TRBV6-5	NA	CASSRTAQFGGELFF	TGTGCCAGCAGTCGGACAGCCCAATTTGGCGGGGAGCTGTTTTTT
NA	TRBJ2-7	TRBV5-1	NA	CASSPPNSYEQYF	TGCGCCAGCAGCCCGCCAAACTCCTACGAGCAGTACTTC
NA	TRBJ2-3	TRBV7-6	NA	CASSLAGGRSTDTQYF	TGTGCCAGCAGCTTAGCGGGGGGGCGTAGCACAGATACGCAGTATTTT
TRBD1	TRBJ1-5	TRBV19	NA	CASSTQGDQPQHF	TGTGCCAGTAGTACTCAGGGGGATCAGCCCCAGCATTTT
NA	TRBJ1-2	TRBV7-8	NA	CASSLALTGDGYTF	TGTGCCAGCAGCTTAGCGCTCACAGGAGATGGCTACACCTTC